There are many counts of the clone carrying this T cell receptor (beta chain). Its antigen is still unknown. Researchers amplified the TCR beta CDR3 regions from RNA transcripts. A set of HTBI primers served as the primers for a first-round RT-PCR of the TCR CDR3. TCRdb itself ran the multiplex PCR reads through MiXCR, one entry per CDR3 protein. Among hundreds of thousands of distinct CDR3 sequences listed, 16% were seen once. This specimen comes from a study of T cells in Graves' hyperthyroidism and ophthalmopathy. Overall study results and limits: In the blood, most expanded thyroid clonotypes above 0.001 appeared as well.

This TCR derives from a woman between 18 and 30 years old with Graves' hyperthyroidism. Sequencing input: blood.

CDR3 bases: TGTGCCAGCAGCTTAGGGAACATGAACACTGAAGCTTTCTTT. It specifies CASSLGNMNTEAFF. The chain has TRBV11-2 and TRBJ1-1; D gene uncertain. CDR1 and CDR2 (germline): SGHAT, FQNNGV. This CDR3 spans 14 amino acids. Trimming pared 1 base from V and 0 bases from J, leaving 6 bases between.